This entry lists 15 T cell receptor beta chains sequenced from one sample in a study of Graves' ophthalmopathy and Graves' hyperthyroidism. Researchers took RNA transcripts and amplified TCR beta CDR3 regions from them. First-round RT-PCR used HTBI primers; second-round multiplex PCR followed. In TCRdb, the multiplex PCR reads were re-called with MiXCR into one record per CDR3 protein. This repertoire shows about 660,000 distinct CDR3 sequences, roughly 39% found once; its top ten account for 3.3%. The sequencing sample was made of peripheral blood. The receptors derive from an adult man with Graves' ophthalmopathy.

The count of this clonotype is one. The chain recombines TRBV29-1 with TRBJ2-7; 11 bases are shared with TRBD2. This CDR3 has 13 amino acids. CDR1 and CDR2 from the germline V gene are SQVTM and ANQGSEA. J gave up 6 bases and V 8 bases, and 9 bases lay outside the gene matches. CDR3: CSLVASGGREQYF. The CDR3 region has the DNA TGCAGCTTAGTAGCTAGCGGGGGGCGCGAGCAGTACTTC.

This clonotype was detected many times. The V and J genes are TRBV2 and TRBJ2-7; a possible D gene is TRBD2 (5 bases). This CDR3 spans 14 amino acids. Germline V lookup: CDR1 SNHLY, CDR2 FYNNEI. Between the trimmed V and J ends, which lost 4 bases and 2 bases, there was a span of 12 bases. CDR3 bases: TGTGCCAGCAGTGCCCGGACTTACACCTACGAGCAGTACTTC. Translated: CASSARTYTYEQYF.

The V call is TRBV10-3, the J call TRBJ1-4, with 8 bases identical to TRBD1. V lost 10 bases and J lost 8; bases outside the gene matches: 12. The CDR3 has 14 amino acids. Germline V gives CDR1 ENHRY, CDR2 SYGVKD. This CDR3 reads CASTRTGTSEKLFF. CDR3 DNA sequence: TGTGCCAGCACTCGGACAGGGACTTCGGAAAAACTGTTTTTT.

With regard to this clonotype: This may be a read error, as it is one base from a much larger clone. The CDR3 here is CASVRGTEAFF. For the CDR3, the DNA is TGTGCCAGCGTAAGGGGCACTGAAGCTTTCTTT. The chain has TRBV11-2 and TRBJ1-1; a possible D gene is TRBD1 (5 bases). Germline CDR1 is SGHAT and CDR2 is FQNNGV. Trimming pared 8 bases from V and 4 bases from J, leaving 8 bases between. The CDR3 spans 11 residues.

The chain carries TRBV10-2 and TRBJ1-6; 8 bases align to TRBD1. This CDR3 comprises 15 residues. V shed 3 bases, J shed 9 bases, and the junction held 7 bases outside the gene matches. CDR1 and CDR2 (germline): WSHSY, SAAADI. CDR3 in DNA: TGCGCCAGCAGTGAAGCAGGACAGGGCCGTTCACCCCTCCACTTT. Its translation is CASSEAGQGRSPLHF.

This clonotype was seen at least ten times. The J gene is TRBJ1-1, the V gene TRBV29-1; D unclear. The CDR3 has 14 residues. Per the germline V gene, CDR1 is SQVTM and CDR2 is ANQGSEA. Trimming stripped 7 bases from V and 4 bases from J, with 19 bases between. This CDR3 is CSALPRGDGTEAFF. The CDR3 DNA sequence: TGCAGCGCCCTACCTCGCGGGGATGGCACTGAAGCTTTCTTT.

This clonotype was recorded a few times. The chain uses TRBV6-5 and TRBJ2-2; 11 bases map to TRBD1. Germline loops: CDR1 MNHEY, CDR2 SVGAGI. V dropped 2 bases and J dropped 4; count of bases not matched to a gene: 6. The CDR3 is 17 amino acids. In DNA, the CDR3 is TGTGCCAGCAGTTACCACGGACAGGGGGCGAGCACCGGGGAGCTGTTTTTT. Protein product: CASSYHGQGASTGELFF.

About this clonotype: This sequence may be a read error, since a much larger clone differs from it by one base. This chain joins TRBV25-1 and TRBJ1-2; D remains unclear. The CDR3 sequence is 14 residues long. Germline V CDR1 and CDR2: MGHDK, SYGVNS. CDR3 region: CRASGRTINYGYTF. CDR3 DNA sequence: TGCCGTGCTAGTGGACGGACTATTAACTATGGCTACACCTTC.

This clonotype was picked up many times. This chain links TRBV7-9 with TRBJ1-1, with D unresolved. This CDR3 comprises 16 residues. Trimming cost V 4 bases and J 5 bases, with 20 bases left between them. From germline, CDR1 is SEHNR and CDR2 FQNEAQ (reference sequence). In DNA, the CDR3 is TGTGCCAGCAGCTACACGCAAACACGAGGTGGGACTGAAGCTTTCTTT. Amino acids: CASSYTQTRGGTEAFF.

This chain connects TRBV7-2 to TRBJ2-2; D remains unclear. This CDR3 region has 16 residues. CDR1 and CDR2 (germline): SGHTA, FQGNSA. Trimming took 4 bases from V and 4 from J, leaving 16 bases between them. The CDR3 DNA sequence: TGTGCCAGCAGCTCAATAAAGGTCTATCCCACCGGGGAGCTGTTTTTT. This encodes CASSSIKVYPTGELFF.

This clonotype was counted ten times or more. This sequence joins TRBV25-1 and TRBJ2-2; D might be TRBD1 (5 bases). Germline V CDR1 and CDR2: MGHDK, SYGVNS. Trimming stripped 8 bases from V and 4 bases from J, with 17 bases between. The length of the CDR3 is 15 residues. This CDR3 is CASAPTRASTGELFF. CDR3 nucleotide sequence: TGTGCCAGCGCACCGACCAGGGCGAGCACCGGGGAGCTGTTTTTT.

The V and J genes are TRBV19 and TRBJ2-3, with 8 bases aligning to TRBD1. The trim removed 5 bases at V and 3 bases at J, leaving 10 bases unmatched. The CDR3 length is 16 residues. Germline V gives CDR1 LNHDA, CDR2 SQIVND (reference sequence). The DNA of the CDR3 is TGTGCCAGTAGTCGCAGTCCCGGGACAGGAACAGATACGCAGTATTTT. Translation: CASSRSPGTGTDTQYF.

In its sample, this clonotype was seen a few times. The V gene is TRBV11-2, the J gene TRBJ1-6, with D maybe TRBD1 (5 bases). Germline assignment: CDR1 SGHAT and CDR2 FQNNGV. V lost 5 bases, J lost 9 bases, and 20 bases lay in between. The CDR3 runs 16 residues. The CDR3 protein is CASSQDTAGRASPLHF. The CDR3 coding sequence is TGTGCCAGCAGCCAAGATACGGCAGGGCGGGCTTCACCCCTCCACTTT.

This clonotype was recorded at least ten times. The genes are TRBV24-1 and TRBJ2-5, with D perhaps matching TRBD2 (6 bases). This CDR3 has 15 residues. V was shortened by 9 bases and J by 4 bases, with 20 bases between the two germline ends. Germline assignment: CDR1 KGHDR and CDR2 SFDVKD. The CDR3 loop is CATAPRRGSGETQYF. The CDR3 DNA reads as TGTGCCACCGCTCCGCGACGGGGGAGTGGAGAGACCCAGTACTTC.

The rearrangement uses TRBV25-1 and TRBJ1-5, with a weak D call TRBD1 (5 bases). In germline, CDR1 is MGHDK, CDR2 SYGVNS. This CDR3 comprises 14 residues. Trimming stripped 10 bases from V and 3 bases from J, with 16 bases between. The CDR3 reads CATRDGAINQPQHF. The CDR3 bases are TGTGCCACCCGGGACGGCGCAATCAATCAGCCCCAGCATTTT.